This T cell receptor (beta chain) was recorded in a study of T cell responses to AZD1222 COVID-19 vaccine. Study-level points and caveats: The number of AZD1222 recipients seropositive at baseline was only 6 or 7. In all cases, repertoires were sampled only after the peak T cell response.

Trimming took 1 base from V and 9 from J, leaving 9 bases between them. Germline-derived CDR1 and CDR2 are KGHDR and SFDVKD. The CDR3 length is 13 residues. The assay was immunoSEQ multiplex PCR, and TCRdb's table has in-frame clones only and misses some. The sample lists approximately 150,000 clones, about nine tenths occurring once. About this clone itself: What it binds is unknown.

This TCR derives from an adult in good health. Here the sequenced sample was peripheral blood, taken on day 0 of AZD1222 vaccination. The chain joins TRBV24-1 to TRBJ1-5, with D tentatively TRBD1 (5 bases). The CDR3 spells CATSDFGRGPQHF. CDR3 nucleotide sequence: TGTGCCACCAGTGATTTTGGGAGGGGGCCCCAGCATTTT.